This entry lists 5 T cell receptor beta chains sequenced from one sample in a study of cytomegalovirus exposure and HLA in healthy donors. Assay used: immunoSEQ multiplex PCR; TCRdb lists only in-frame clones, some missing. The sample carries about 69,000 clones, approximately 94% recorded once. Sequencing was carried out using PBMCs. These receptors were collected from a young woman in good health and CMV-seronegative.

The J gene is TRBJ1-2, the V gene TRBV19; 8 bases map to TRBD1. CDR1 and CDR2 from the germline V gene are LNHDA and SQIVND (reference sequence). J lost 10 bases, V lost 5 bases, and 15 bases had no gene match. The CDR3 is 15 amino acids. The CDR3 sequence: CASSPEDRVEVIYTF. The CDR3 DNA sequence: TGTGCCAGTAGTCCCGAGGACAGGGTCGAGGTGATCTACACCTTC.

The chain uses TRBV7-2 and TRBJ2-3; D remains ambiguous. Trimming stripped 4 bases from V and 6 bases from J, with 8 bases between. This CDR3 has 12 residues. Germline loops: CDR1 SGHTA, CDR2 FQGNSA. The CDR3 loop reads CASSSFADTQYF. The CDR3 nucleotides are TGTGCCAGCAGCTCATTCGCGGATACGCAGTATTTT. Full variable domain (outside the CDR3, taken from reference TRBV7-2 and TRBJ2-3): GAGVSQSPSNKVTEKGKDVELRCDPISGHTALYWYRQSLGQGLEFLIYFQGNSAPDKSGLPSDRFSAERTGGSVSTLTIQRTQQEDSAVYLCASSSFADTQYFGPGTRLTVL.

The gene calls are TRBV28 and TRBJ2-7; 9 nucleotides line up with TRBD2. Germline CDR1 is MDHEN and CDR2 is SYDVKM. J gave up 5 bases and V 7 bases, and 6 bases lay outside the gene matches. The CDR3 runs 13 residues. The CDR3 DNA sequence: TGTGCCAGCACGGCGGGAGGGAAGAACGAGCAGTACTTC. Its protein is CASTAGGKNEQYF.

The chain employs TRBV30 and TRBJ1-1; D call uncertain. The germline V and J ends were trimmed by 2 bases and 4 bases, with 11 bases remaining between them. In germline, CDR1 is GTSNPN, CDR2 SVGIG (reference sequence). The CDR3 runs 13 residues. CDR3 in DNA: TGTGCCTGGAGTCTTGCTGCGGCCACTGAAGCTTTCTTT. Translating it yields CAWSLAAATEAFF.

The V and J genes are TRBV10-1 and TRBJ2-1, with 14 bases fitting TRBD2. Germline V lookup: CDR1 WNHNN, CDR2 SYGVQD (reference sequence). This CDR3 contains 14 residues. Trimming took 4 bases from V and 7 from J; bases not matched to a gene: 0. This chain's CDR3 is CASSGTSGGNEQFF. CDR3 nucleotides: TGCGCCAGCAGTGGGACTAGCGGGGGGAATGAGCAGTTCTTC.